Listed below are T cell receptor beta chains from one sample, sequenced in a study of blood T cell repertoires in COVID-19. Sequencing was performed with immunoSEQ multiplex PCR; in TCRdb, only in-frame clones are kept and a portion is missing. The table shows around 260,000 clones, with about nine tenths occurring only once. The sequencing input was peripheral blood. Every receptor here comes from a woman in her twenties or thirties with active or convalescent COVID-19. CDR3s include the opening cysteine and the closing phenylalanine or tryptophan. Each record gives: V gene, D gene, CDR3 protein. The D gene is left open where the match is weak.

V gene: TRBV7-2; D gene: -; CDR3 protein: CASSLKGAGWAENIQYF
V gene: TRBV28; D gene: TRBD1; CDR3 protein: CASSLGLDRSPFF
V gene: TRBV18; D gene: TRBD1; CDR3 protein: CASSPLGTGSTYEQYF
V gene: TRBV18; D gene: TRBD1; CDR3 protein: CASSLDRVDTEAFF
V gene: TRBV6-6; D gene: TRBD1; CDR3 protein: CASSYTTGSYEQYF
V gene: TRBV28; D gene: -; CDR3 protein: CASSYGGPGELFF
V gene: TRBV29-1; D gene: -; CDR3 protein: CSVVDPGGSDYGYTF
V gene: TRBV11-2; D gene: -; CDR3 protein: CATLPGGSSYNEQFF
V gene: TRBV24-1; D gene: -; CDR3 protein: CATIGGRGGKNTEAFF
V gene: TRBV7-2; D gene: TRBD1; CDR3 protein: CASSLEGASPYEQYF
V gene: TRBV6-5; D gene: -; CDR3 protein: CATDTRLNTGELFF
V gene: TRBV28; D gene: TRBD1; CDR3 protein: CASSLQGGFRETQYF
V gene: TRBV3-1/TRBV3-2; D gene: -; CDR3 protein: CASSAPPAGRGYTF
V gene: TRBV7-9; D gene: TRBD2; CDR3 protein: CASSSSGGAGGSGEQFF
V gene: TRBV2; D gene: TRBD1; CDR3 protein: CASVQGAPGELFF
V gene: TRBV19; D gene: TRBD1; CDR3 protein: CASSIRDRQGRQPQHF
V gene: TRBV5-6; D gene: TRBD2; CDR3 protein: CASSSPSLAGAYNEQFF
V gene: TRBV5-6; D gene: TRBD1; CDR3 protein: CASSLGAGGTGELFF
V gene: TRBV18; D gene: TRBD1; CDR3 protein: CASSQDRGGEQYF
V gene: TRBV19; D gene: TRBD1; CDR3 protein: CASSQGASRGEQFF
V gene: TRBV10-3; D gene: -; CDR3 protein: CAPISGRSTDTQYF
V gene: TRBV24-1; D gene: -; CDR3 protein: CATSDPQGQERETQYF
V gene: TRBV25-1; D gene: -; CDR3 protein: CASSEGPYNEQFF
V gene: TRBV5-5; D gene: -; CDR3 protein: CASSPRGQLHTEAFF
V gene: TRBV3-1/TRBV3-2; D gene: TRBD1; CDR3 protein: CASSRQGAWGYTF
V gene: TRBV18; D gene: TRBD1; CDR3 protein: CASSLDRGTDTQYF
V gene: TRBV19; D gene: TRBD1; CDR3 protein: CATRDRVGTEAFF
V gene: TRBV5-1; D gene: -; CDR3 protein: CASSQSHQETQYF
V gene: TRBV3-1/TRBV3-2; D gene: -; CDR3 protein: CASSPRVGGYTF
V gene: TRBV21-1; D gene: -; CDR3 protein: CARLSGHRYEQYF
V gene: TRBV6-1; D gene: -; CDR3 protein: CASSEQWGVSNEQYF
V gene: TRBV5-1; D gene: -; CDR3 protein: CASSLMVSFNTDTQYF
V gene: TRBV28; D gene: TRBD2; CDR3 protein: CACQWSGGVTSGDSTDTQYF
V gene: TRBV6-4; D gene: TRBD2; CDR3 protein: CASSDSVNLAGLDTQYF
V gene: TRBV6-4; D gene: -; CDR3 protein: CASSPRPPGTGELFF
V gene: TRBV7-9; D gene: TRBD1; CDR3 protein: CASSLVGTGAQPQHF
V gene: TRBV6-2/TRBV6-3; D gene: TRBD2; CDR3 protein: CASSYTLAGGPHEQFF
V gene: TRBV19; D gene: TRBD1; CDR3 protein: CASSILQGAGGYTF
V gene: TRBV7-2; D gene: TRBD2; CDR3 protein: CASSLASTSGQETQYF
V gene: TRBV2; D gene: -; CDR3 protein: CASSENNYNEQFF
V gene: TRBV7-8; D gene: TRBD2; CDR3 protein: CASSLSLAGGHEQYF
V gene: TRBV7-6; D gene: -; CDR3 protein: CASSRDTGIGSYNEQFF
V gene: TRBV19; D gene: -; CDR3 protein: CASRTGQKDGYTF
V gene: TRBV24-1; D gene: -; CDR3 protein: CATSDSRRFGNEQFF
V gene: TRBV5-1; D gene: TRBD1; CDR3 protein: CASSLGDSHFTAGYTF
V gene: TRBV5-6; D gene: TRBD2; CDR3 protein: CASSPTSGRTDTQYF
V gene: TRBV7-9; D gene: TRBD1; CDR3 protein: CASSPETGGSYGNTIYF
V gene: TRBV6-5; D gene: -; CDR3 protein: CASSYSYGTRKGYTF
V gene: TRBV19; D gene: -; CDR3 protein: CASIGGRGLSYEQYF
V gene: TRBV18; D gene: -; CDR3 protein: CASSPLPQNYGYTF
V gene: TRBV9; D gene: TRBD1; CDR3 protein: CASSASQGETSSGANVLTF
V gene: TRBV2; D gene: -; CDR3 protein: CASSRIRGLGTDTQYF
V gene: TRBV6-5; D gene: -; CDR3 protein: CASSWGQEASYEQYF
V gene: TRBV7-8; D gene: TRBD1; CDR3 protein: CASSPRGIFDQPQHF
V gene: TRBV5-4; D gene: -; CDR3 protein: CASSLGQLQFF